This entry lists 25 T cell receptor beta chains sequenced from one sample in a study of early T cells in non-severe SARS-CoV-2 infection. TCRdb analysed the 5' RACE reads with MiXCR anew, one entry per CDR3 protein. The table lists fewer than 80,000 distinct CDR3 sequences, about 11% of them singletons. Sample: whole blood, taken at baseline. Receptor source: an adult who was a healthcare worker with PCR-confirmed SARS-CoV-2 infection or an uninfected control (not recorded which).

The DNA for the CDR3 is TGTGCCAGCTCACCGGCCAATCAGCCCCAGCATTTT. Its translation: CASSPANQPQHF. J is TRBJ1-5 and V is TRBV18; no reliable D call. Germline lookup yields CDR1 KGHSH and CDR2 LQKENI. The CDR3 length is 12 residues. The ends were cut back, 3 bases at V and 3 bases at J, with 3 bases in the middle.

V gene TRBV11-2 combines with J gene TRBJ2-3; D gene unclear. Germline loops: CDR1 SGHAT, CDR2 FQNNGV. Trimming left V 10 bases short and J 3 bases short, with 14 bases between. CDR3 length equals 13 residues. The CDR3 DNA follows: TGTGCCAACCCCGGACCCGCAACAGATACGCAGTATTTT. Translation: CANPGPATDTQYF.

This chain links TRBV7-9 with TRBJ2-3; D might be TRBD1 (5 bases). The germline V gene encodes CDR1 SEHNR and CDR2 FQNEAQ (reference sequence). The V gene lost 4 bases and the J gene lost 2 bases, with 10 bases spanning the gap. This CDR3 region has 14 residues. The CDR3 nucleotides are TGTGCCAGCAGCTCCGCAGGGAACACAGATACGCAGTATTTT. It is translated as CASSSAGNTDTQYF.

The chain is built from TRBV4-1 and TRBJ1-1; D remains ambiguous. The CDR3 runs 15 residues. The germline V and J ends were trimmed by 0 bases and 0 bases, with 8 bases remaining between them. Looked up from germline, CDR1 is MGHRA and CDR2 is YSYEKL. CDR3 protein: CASSQEGSLNTEAFF. For the CDR3, the DNA is TGCGCCAGCAGCCAAGAGGGCAGTTTGAACACTGAAGCTTTCTTT.

This clonotype has just a few counts. The CDR3 loop reads CASSPPRVIADSHHFRQYF. CDR3 DNA: TGTGCCAGCAGCCCCCCCAGGGTGATAGCGGACAGCCACCACTTCAGGCAGTACTTC. The chain uses TRBV7-9 and TRBJ2-7; D is perhaps TRBD1 or TRBD2 (6 bases each). The ends were cut back, 5 bases at V and 9 bases at J, with 35 bases in the middle. The germline gives CDR1 SEHNR, CDR2 FQNEAQ (reference sequence). The CDR3 sequence is 19 residues long.

The chain carries TRBV20-1 and TRBJ1-1; D remains unclear. V shed 6 bases and J shed 10 bases, with 15 bases lying between them. CDR3 length: 11 amino acids. CDR1 DFQATT and CDR2 SNEGSKA come from the germline V gene (reference sequence). CDR3 DNA sequence: TGCAGTGCCCCGCGACCCACGGGAGCTTTCTTT. Amino acid sequence: CSAPRPTGAFF.

This clonotype has more than one count but fewer than ten. The chain uses TRBV6-5 and TRBJ1-2, with D perhaps matching TRBD1 (6 bases). The germline gives CDR1 MNHEY, CDR2 SVGAGI. V lost 6 bases, J lost 0 bases, and 11 bases lay in between. CDR3 length: 14 amino acids. CDR3 amino acids: CASSRDMANYGYTF. For the CDR3, the DNA is TGTGCCAGCAGCCGGGACATGGCTAACTATGGCTACACCTTC.

This clonotype was seen a few times. The rearrangement joins TRBV29-1 to TRBJ2-3; D is ambiguous. V lost 6 bases and J lost 0, with 7 bases in between. Germline V lookup: CDR1 SQVTM, CDR2 ANQGSEA. The CDR3 length is 12 residues. The CDR3 loop is CSVQQSTDTQYF. CDR3 coding DNA: TGCAGCGTGCAACAGAGCACAGATACGCAGTATTTT.

This clonotype has only a few counts. The chain links TRBV2 to TRBJ2-5; D not resolved. The CDR3 spans 13 residues. CDR1 is SNHLY and CDR2 is FYNNEI in the germline V gene. The CDR3 loop is CASRSASVETQYF. The CDR3 DNA reads as TGTGCGTCCAGAAGTGCTAGTGTTGAGACCCAGTACTTC.

This clonotype came up many times. The V call is TRBV29-1, the J call TRBJ1-1; no definite D call. The germline gives CDR1 SQVTM, CDR2 ANQGSEA. V shed 5 bases and J shed 5 bases, with 9 bases lying between them. CDR3 length: 11 amino acids. In DNA form, the CDR3 reads TGCAGCGTTCTTCCCGGGACTGAAGCTTTCTTT. The encoded protein is CSVLPGTEAFF.

This chain links TRBV28 with TRBJ1-1; 8 bases are a match to TRBD1. Trimming cost V 4 bases and J 7 bases; bases outside gene matches: 5. The CDR3 has 13 amino acids. Per the germline V gene, CDR1 is MDHEN and CDR2 is SYDVKM. Here the CDR3 reads CASSYDRGSEAFF. The CDR3 DNA sequence: TGTGCCAGCAGTTACGACAGGGGAAGTGAAGCTTTCTTT.

This clonotype was counted at least ten times. The gene calls are TRBV5-1 and TRBJ2-7; no definite D call. V was cut by 4 bases and J by 2 bases, with 16 bases left in between. CDR3 length equals 15 residues. Germline lookup yields CDR1 SGHRS and CDR2 YFSETQ. CDR3 sequence (DNA): TGCGCCAGCAGCCCCCGGACGAAAAAAACCTACGAGCAGTACTTC. Protein sequence: CASSPRTKKTYEQYF.

This clonotype was recorded only once. The V gene is TRBV11-1, the J gene TRBJ2-3; the D gene is possibly TRBD1 (6 bases). Trimming shortened V by 1 base and J by 6 bases, and 11 bases separated the two germline ends. Germline CDR1 and CDR2: SGHAT and FQDESV (reference sequence). The length of the CDR3 is 14 residues. The CDR3 sequence is CASSLEQGSDTQYF. DNA for the CDR3: TGTGCCAGCAGCTTAGAACAGGGCAGTGATACGCAGTATTTT.

This clonotype occurred a few times. This chain uses TRBV5-8 with TRBJ2-2; possibly TRBD2 for D (5 bases). CDR1 is SGHTS and CDR2 is YDEGEE in the germline V gene. The CDR3 runs 13 residues. The V end was cut by 3 bases, the J end by 7 bases, with 10 bases between. CDR3 in amino acids: CASSYQEGGELFF. The CDR3 coding sequence is TGTGCCAGCAGCTATCAAGAGGGCGGGGAGCTGTTTTTT.

This clonotype was picked up many times. The V call is TRBV7-9, the J call TRBJ2-1; D possibly corresponds to TRBD1 (5 bases). V lost 4 bases, J lost 10 bases, and 11 bases lay in between. This CDR3 contains 12 residues. Germline V CDR1 and CDR2: SEHNR, FQNEAQ (reference sequence). For the CDR3, the DNA is TGTGCCAGCAGCTCTCAGGGAAACGAGCAGTTCTTC. Translating it yields CASSSQGNEQFF.

This chain links TRBV6-6 with TRBJ1-3; D not resolved. The CDR3 runs 15 residues. The V end was cut by 7 bases, the J end by 3 bases, with 16 bases between. Germline V gene sequence: CDR1 MNHNY, CDR2 SVGAGI (reference sequence). CDR3 coding DNA: TGTGCCAGCACCAAGAAAATCGAGGTTGGAAACACCATATATTTT. Translation: CASTKKIEVGNTIYF.

The table lists this clonotype with a few counts. The gene calls are TRBV28 and TRBJ1-4; D might be TRBD1 (6 bases). The germline V gene has CDR1 MDHEN and CDR2 SYDVKM. The V end was cut by 6 bases, the J end by 10 bases, with 18 bases between. This CDR3 contains 14 residues. The CDR3 is CASRNGGADGKLFF. CDR3 bases: TGTGCCAGCAGAAACGGGGGGGCAGATGGAAAACTGTTTTTT.

This clonotype was seen ten or more times. CDR3 loop: CAISERETNTGELFF. The CDR3 nucleotides read TGTGCCATCAGTGAGAGAGAAACGAACACCGGGGAGCTGTTTTTT. The gene calls are TRBV10-3 and TRBJ2-2; D gene uncertain. This CDR3 region has 15 residues. The germline V gene encodes CDR1 ENHRY and CDR2 SYGVKD. Trimming shortened V by 2 bases and J by 0 bases, and 7 bases separated the two germline ends.

This clonotype was observed a handful of times. The genes are TRBV20-1 and TRBJ1-5; 7 bases align to TRBD1. CDR3 size: 14 residues. With 5 bases clipped from V and 7 bases from J, the junction kept 11 bases outside the gene matches. In germline, CDR1 is DFQATT, CDR2 SNEGSKA (reference sequence). The DNA of the CDR3 is TGCAGTGCTGCGAGGACAGGAGGTGGACAGCCCCAGCATTTT. This codes for CSAARTGGGQPQHF.

This clonotype was counted only a few times. The rearrangement uses TRBV14 and TRBJ1-6, with D uncertain. V was cut by 4 bases and J by 10 bases, with 8 bases left in between. The CDR3 has 12 residues. Germline V gives CDR1 SGHDN, CDR2 FVKESK. Here the CDR3 reads CASSPTGSPLHF. CDR3 nucleotide sequence: TGTGCCAGCAGCCCCACGGGATCACCCCTCCACTTT. Combining the CDR3 with reference TRBV14 and TRBJ1-6 gives the whole variable domain EAGVTQFPSHSVIEKGQTVTLRCDPISGHDNLYWYRRVMGKEIKFLLHFVKESKQDESGMPNNRFLAERTGGTYSTLKVQPAELEDSGVYFCASSPTGSPLHFGNGTRLTVT.

This clonotype turned up a few times. This sequence joins TRBV9 and TRBJ2-3; D is unresolved. The CDR3 runs 12 residues. Trimming cost V 7 bases and J 3 bases, with 9 bases left between them. Per germline, CDR1 SGDLS and CDR2 YYNGEE. The DNA for the CDR3 is TGTGCCAGCGGACCGAGTACAGATACGCAGTATTTT. This encodes CASGPSTDTQYF.

Only a few counts were recorded for this clonotype. The rearrangement joins TRBV9 to TRBJ2-3, with 7 bases matching TRBD2. V lost 3 bases to trimming and J lost 1 base; unmatched junction nucleotides: 11. Germline lookup yields CDR1 SGDLS and CDR2 YYNGEE. The CDR3 has 17 amino acids. Written as DNA, the CDR3 is TGTGCCAGCAGCGACGCTCCGGGCGGGGGTCGCACAGATACGCAGTATTTT. It specifies CASSDAPGGGRTDTQYF.

The rearrangement joins TRBV19 to TRBJ1-2, with D tentatively TRBD1 (6 bases). This CDR3 has 15 amino acids. Trimming took 5 bases from V and 3 from J, leaving 16 bases between them. Per germline, CDR1 LNHDA and CDR2 SQIVND (reference sequence). In nucleotides, the CDR3 is TGTGCCAGTAGTCGCCCTGGGACACCAGACTATGGCTACACCTTC. Protein sequence: CASSRPGTPDYGYTF.

This clonotype has just a few counts. This rearrangement joins TRBV5-1 to TRBJ2-1; tentative D call: TRBD2 (5 bases). The CDR3 extends over 16 amino acids. The V end was cut by 1 base, the J end by 8 bases, with 19 bases between. Germline V lookup: CDR1 SGHRS, CDR2 YFSETQ. The CDR3 reads CASSLSGINPSDEQFF. The CDR3 nucleotides read TGCGCCAGCAGCTTGTCCGGGATTAACCCGTCCGATGAGCAGTTCTTC. The whole variable domain, filled in from reference TRBV5-1 and TRBJ2-1, reads KAGVTQTPRYLIKTRGQQVTLSCSPISGHRSVSWYQQTPGQGLQFLFEYFSETQRNKGNFPGRFSGRQFSNSRSEMNVSTLELGDSALYLCASSLSGINPSDEQFFGPGTRLTVL.

The table lists this clonotype with many counts. J is TRBJ2-3 and V is TRBV12-5, with D hard to call. V was pared by 4 bases and J by 7 bases, with 0 bases between. Germline-derived CDR1 and CDR2 are LGHNT and FRNRAP. The CDR3 is 9 residues long. The CDR3 coding sequence is TGTGCTAGTGGTTATACGCAGTATTTT. This sequence encodes CASGYTQYF.